The 26 T cell receptor beta chains below all came from one sample that was sequenced in a study of beta chain features in type 1 diabetes. Expressed TCRB transcripts were sequenced, since all the RNA that had been isolated was reverse transcribed. Only in-frame clones appear in the TCRdb table, and some are missing; sequencing was by immunoSEQ multiplex PCR. The data hold 500,000 to 700,000 clones, with 15% to 19% observed a single time. Sequencing was performed on naive CD4+ T cells from blood. Receptors were obtained from a young man in good health.

This clone turned up a few times. The V and J genes are TRBV7-2 and TRBJ2-7, with unresolved D. V was pared by 4 bases and J by 3 bases, with 19 bases between. The CDR3 contains 16 residues. Per the germline V gene, CDR1 is SGHTA and CDR2 is FQGNSA. This CDR3 is CASSWFRPPKGYEQYF. The CDR3 nucleotides read TGTGCCAGCAGCTGGTTCCGACCCCCAAAGGGCTACGAGCAGTACTTC.

This clone was counted only a few times. The rearrangement links TRBV7-9 to TRBJ2-7; TRBD2 aligns across 11 bases. This CDR3 has 13 amino acids. J was trimmed by 6 bases and V by 5 bases; bases with no gene match: 3. Germline V gene sequence: CDR1 SEHNR, CDR2 FQNEAQ (reference sequence). CDR3 residues: CASSQGLAVEQYF. CDR3 DNA: TGTGCCAGCAGCCAGGGACTAGCGGTCGAGCAGTACTTC.

The chain uses TRBV5-1 and TRBJ2-4; 11 nucleotides line up with TRBD1. After removal of 2 bases from V and 6 bases from J, the junction contained 1 base not matched to a gene. CDR3 length: 14 amino acids. Germline V gene data show CDR1 as SGHRS and CDR2 as YFSETQ. The CDR3 reads CASSFGTGGNIQYF. CDR3 DNA: TGCGCCAGCAGCTTCGGGACAGGGGGAAACATTCAGTACTTC.

This chain connects TRBV6-6 to TRBJ2-7; 8 bases are a match to TRBD2. Germline CDR1 MNHNY, CDR2 SVGAGI (reference sequence). The CDR3 is 14 residues long. With V trimmed by 4 bases and J by 3 bases, 5 bases remained unmatched. The CDR3 nucleotides read TGTGCCAGCAGTTGGTTAGCGGGGATCTACGAGCAGTACTTC. Its translation: CASSWLAGIYEQYF.

The chain carries TRBV28 and TRBJ1-2; unclear D gene. CDR1 is MDHEN and CDR2 is SYDVKM in the germline V gene. CDR3 length: 13 amino acids. Trimming cost V 2 bases and J 6 bases, with 10 bases left between them. The chain's CDR3 is CASSLVRVDGYTF. Written as DNA, the CDR3 is TGTGCCAGCAGTTTAGTTAGGGTGGATGGCTACACCTTC.

The rearrangement uses TRBV23-1 and TRBJ2-1; D is possibly TRBD1 or TRBD2 (5 bases each). TRBV23-1 is placed among ORFs of uncertain function. The CDR3 consists of 18 residues. The V end lost 3 bases, the J end lost 4 bases, and 22 bases lay between the germline ends. The CDR3 region is CASSHPPSAREGYNEQFF. The CDR3, as DNA: TGCGCCAGCAGTCACCCCCCGTCCGCTAGAGAGGGGTACAATGAGCAGTTCTTC.

V and J are TRBV25-1 and TRBJ1-2; D is perhaps TRBD1 (5 bases). The CDR3 has 13 residues. Germline-derived CDR1 and CDR2 are MGHDK and SYGVNS. V lost 5 bases and J lost 4, with 11 bases in between. The CDR3 DNA follows: TGTGCCAGCAGTTATCCTGGGGGCTATGGCTACACCTTC. Protein: CASSYPGGYGYTF.

The rearrangement uses TRBV6-5 and TRBJ1-5, with TRBD1 identical over 7 bases. CDR1 is MNHEY and CDR2 is SVGAGI in the germline V gene. V trimming: 2 bases; J trimming: 5 bases; junction bases outside the gene matches: 6. The CDR3 is made up of 15 amino acids. CDR3 nucleotide sequence: TGTGCCAGCAGTTACGAGTGGACAGGAGATCAGCCCCAGCATTTT. It is translated as CASSYEWTGDQPQHF.

This clone occurred a few times. The chain has TRBV19 and TRBJ1-1; D call uncertain. Germline values: CDR1 LNHDA, CDR2 SQIVND (reference sequence). V was clipped by 8 bases and J by 4 bases, with 14 bases between them. This CDR3 region has 13 residues. The CDR3 loop reads CASVQQRATEAFF. The CDR3 DNA is TGTGCCAGTGTCCAGCAGAGGGCCACTGAAGCTTTCTTT.

This clone was seen only a few times. This rearrangement joins TRBV5-1 to TRBJ2-7; 11 nucleotides align to TRBD2. Germline V lookup: CDR1 SGHRS, CDR2 YFSETQ. Trimming at V came to 3 bases and at J to 1 base, leaving 9 bases not matched to a gene. The CDR3 runs 17 residues. The CDR3 sequence is CASSSQTGTSGSYEQYF. CDR3 in DNA: TGCGCCAGCAGCTCCCAAACCGGGACTAGCGGTTCCTACGAGCAGTACTTC.

The chain joins TRBV7-2 to TRBJ2-3, with TRBD1 matching over 11 bases. The CDR3 has 16 residues. The germline CDR1 and CDR2 sequences are SGHTA and FQGNSA. V was clipped by 4 bases and J by 3 bases; unmatched bases: 6. The CDR3: CASSYGRDRGTDTQYF. The CDR3 nucleotides are TGTGCCAGCAGCTACGGAAGGGACAGGGGGACAGATACGCAGTATTTT.

The chain is built from TRBV14 and TRBJ1-2; D is uncertain. The germline CDR1 and CDR2 sequences are SGHDN and FVKESK. The V and J ends lost 1 base and 6 bases respectively, with 9 bases between them. The CDR3 has 13 amino acids. The CDR3 loop is CASSQGQKDGYTF. The CDR3 nucleotides are TGTGCCAGCAGCCAAGGCCAGAAGGATGGCTACACCTTC.

This clone has only a few counts. This chain joins TRBV6-1 and TRBJ2-5; D gene uncertain. V gave up 1 base and J gave up 2 bases, with 8 bases separating them. Looked up from germline, CDR1 is MNHNS and CDR2 is SASEGT. The CDR3 sequence is 14 residues long. Here the CDR3 reads CASSEGSIQETQYF. As DNA, the CDR3 is TGTGCCAGCAGTGAAGGCAGCATACAAGAGACCCAGTACTTC.

This rearrangement joins TRBV9 to TRBJ2-2; 8 positions match TRBD1. Germline CDR1 is SGDLS and CDR2 is YYNGEE. The CDR3 has 15 residues. V was clipped by 2 bases and J by 6 bases; unmatched bases: 6. The CDR3 sequence is CASSVGQGGAGELFF. The CDR3 DNA reads TGTGCCAGCAGCGTCGGACAGGGTGGGGCCGGGGAGCTGTTTTTT.

In its sample, this clone was seen a few times. The genes are TRBV29-1 and TRBJ1-2; the match to TRBD1 covers 10 bases. V dropped 6 bases and J dropped 1; count of bases not matched to a gene: 2. The CDR3 is made up of 13 amino acids. Germline lookup yields CDR1 SQVTM and CDR2 ANQGSEA. CDR3: CSVRTGGNYGYTF. In DNA, the CDR3 is TGCAGCGTCAGGACAGGGGGTAACTATGGCTACACCTTC. The complete variable domain, with remaining parts taken from reference TRBV29-1 and TRBJ1-2, reads SAVISQKPSRDICQRGTSLTIQCQVDSQVTMMFWYRQQPGQSLTLIATANQGSEATYESGFVIDKFPISRPNLTFSTLTVSNMSPEDSSIYLCSVRTGGNYGYTFGSGTRLTVV.

This chain joins TRBV7-3 and TRBJ1-6; 8 nucleotides line up with TRBD1. The CDR3 runs 14 residues. The V gene's germline CDR1 is SGHTA and CDR2 FQGTGA. The V gene end was trimmed by 5 bases and the J gene end by 6 bases; junction bases not matched to a gene: 3. The CDR3 here is CASSGQGANSPLHF. The CDR3 DNA is TGTGCCAGCAGCGGACAGGGTGCTAATTCACCCCTCCACTTT.

The CDR3 region is CASSQDVGRSGNTIYF. CDR3 bases: TGCGCCAGCAGCCAAGACGTCGGGCGCTCTGGAAACACCATATATTTT. J is TRBJ1-3 and V is TRBV4-3, with D unresolved. Germline values: CDR1 LGHNA, CDR2 YSLEER. V lost 0 bases, J lost 0 bases, and 9 bases lay in between. This CDR3 has 16 amino acids.

There are a few counts of this clone. This CDR3 reads CASSPTGFSYNSPLHF. The CDR3, as DNA: TGTGCCAGCAGCCCCACAGGGTTCTCCTATAATTCACCCCTCCACTTT. The V gene is TRBV25-1, the J gene TRBJ1-6; a possible D gene is TRBD1 (6 bases). The CDR3 sequence is 16 residues long. CDR1 and CDR2 (germline): MGHDK, SYGVNS. Trimming pared 6 bases from V and 0 bases from J, leaving 12 bases between.

The chain uses TRBV5-6 and TRBJ2-3; D may correspond to TRBD1 or TRBD2 (5 bases each). Looked up from germline, CDR1 is SGHDT and CDR2 is YYEEEE. The V and J ends lost 6 bases and 3 bases respectively, with 20 bases between them. CDR3 length: 16 residues. The CDR3 spells CASTLRRTEGTDTQYF. In DNA form, the CDR3 reads TGTGCCAGCACCTTAAGGAGGACTGAGGGGACAGATACGCAGTATTTT.

Comments on this clone: Additional DNA sequences in this sample encode the identical CDR3. This chain joins TRBV7-9 and TRBJ1-1; tentative D call: TRBD1 (5 bases). Trimming cost V 0 bases and J 1 base, with 6 bases left between them. The CDR3 is made up of 14 amino acids. The germline V gene has CDR1 SEHNR and CDR2 FQNEAQ (reference sequence). The CDR3, as DNA: TGTGCCAGCAGCTTAGCGGGGGGGAACACTGAAGCTTTCTTT. Translating it yields CASSLAGGNTEAFF.

This clone appeared a few times. The genes are TRBV18 and TRBJ2-7; D is possibly TRBD1 (5 bases). CDR1 is KGHSH and CDR2 is LQKENI in the germline V gene. V dropped 1 base and J dropped 2 bases, with 12 bases sitting between them. The CDR3 sequence is 15 residues long. CDR3 bases: TGTGCCAGCTCACCACGCCTAGGGGAAACCTACGAGCAGTACTTC. Translating it yields CASSPRLGETYEQYF. Using reference TRBV18 and TRBJ2-7 for the parts outside the CDR3, the full variable domain is NAGVMQNPRHLVRRRGQEARLRCSPMKGHSHVYWYRQLPEEGLKFMVYLQKENIIDESGMPKERFSAEFPKEGPSILRIQQVVRGDSAAYFCASSPRLGETYEQYFGPGTRLTVT.

This clone was counted between two and nine times. The chain links TRBV4-2 to TRBJ2-6; 8 bases line up with TRBD2. Germline-derived CDR1 and CDR2 are LGHNA and YNFKEQ. The CDR3 has 17 amino acids. The V and J ends lost 5 bases and 1 base, in that order; junction bases with no gene match: 7. The DNA of the CDR3 is TGTGCCAGCAGCTACTTAGCGGGGAGGTCTGGGGCCAACGTCCTGACTTTC. Its protein product is CASSYLAGRSGANVLTF.

CDR3 sequence reads: CASSLTGLAVYNEQFF. The CDR3 coding sequence is TGTGCCAGCTCACTAACGGGACTAGCGGTTTACAATGAGCAGTTCTTC. The gene calls are TRBV18 and TRBJ2-1; TRBD2 matches 11 bases. The V gene's germline CDR1 is KGHSH and CDR2 LQKENI. This CDR3 has 16 amino acids. V gave up 4 bases and J gave up 4 bases; unmatched junction bases: 6.

The chain joins TRBV30 to TRBJ1-2; D unresolved. Trimming took 0 bases from V and 0 from J, leaving 5 bases between them. The germline V gene has CDR1 GTSNPN and CDR2 SVGIG (reference sequence). This CDR3 has 13 amino acids. CDR3 coding DNA: TGTGCCTGGAGTGTCCTGACTAACTATGGCTACACCTTC. This codes for CAWSVLTNYGYTF.

DNA of the CDR3: TGTGCCAGCAGCCGAGGGGGACTAGCGGGACTTTACACCGGGGAGCTGTTTTTT. Translation: CASSRGGLAGLYTGELFF. The chain links TRBV7-3 to TRBJ2-2, with 13 positions matching TRBD2. V shed 5 bases and J 3 bases; nucleotides not matched to a gene: 9. The CDR3 contains 18 residues. Germline-derived CDR1 and CDR2 are SGHTA and FQGTGA.

This clone was picked up a small number of times. The junction and the germline gene differ at one end; a read error may be behind it. CDR3: CASSLTGGQRYQIF. The CDR3 DNA is TGTGCCAGCAGCTTGACAGGGGGCCAGCGGTACCAGATCTTC. This chain joins TRBV28 and TRBJ2-7; 10 nucleotides agree with TRBD1. This CDR3 is 14 amino acids long. Germline V gene sequence: CDR1 MDHEN, CDR2 SYDVKM.